The source of this TCR beta chain is a study of blood T cell repertoires in COVID-19. About the study: From T cells, B-cell-depleted T cells, or PBMCs came the material, which was cDNA or gDNA.

Assay used: immunoSEQ multiplex PCR; TCRdb lists only in-frame clones, some missing. The sample shows roughly 260,000 clones, approximately 80% of them seen only once. Germline V gives CDR1 SNHLY, CDR2 FYNNEI. Trimming removed 4 bases at V and 5 bases at J, with 14 bases between. This CDR3 contains 15 residues. Input material: peripheral blood. J is TRBJ1-4 and V is TRBV2; perhaps TRBD1 as D (5 bases). The receptor was derived from a woman between 40 and 50 years old with active or convalescent COVID-19. The CDR3 reads CASSVITGANEKLFF. The CDR3 bases are TGTGCCAGCAGTGTGATCACAGGAGCAAATGAAAAACTGTTTTTT.